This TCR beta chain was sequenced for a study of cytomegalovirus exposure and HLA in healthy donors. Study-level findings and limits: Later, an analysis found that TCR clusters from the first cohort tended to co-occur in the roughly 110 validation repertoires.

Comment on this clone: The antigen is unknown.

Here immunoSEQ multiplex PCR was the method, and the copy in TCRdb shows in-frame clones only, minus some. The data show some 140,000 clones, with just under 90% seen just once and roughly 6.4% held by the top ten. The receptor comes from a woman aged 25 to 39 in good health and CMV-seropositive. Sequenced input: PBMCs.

In DNA form, the CDR3 reads TGCGCCAGCAGCCCGGCCCTTTTAGCGGGGGGGCCCAGCACAGATACGCAGTATTTT. Translating gives CASSPALLAGGPSTDTQYF. This chain links TRBV10-2 with TRBJ2-3; 11 bases agree with TRBD2. The CDR3 runs 19 residues. With V trimmed by 6 bases and J by 0 bases, 14 bases remained unmatched. Germline V CDR1 and CDR2: WSHSY, SAAADI.